A selection of T cell receptor beta chains follows, all from one sample in a study of cytomegalovirus exposure and HLA in healthy donors. Sequencing used immunoSEQ multiplex PCR; TCRdb keeps in-frame clones, though not all of them. The sample lists around 64,000 clones, roughly 69% seen once, with 3% in the top ten. The sequenced sample consisted of PBMCs. These receptors came from a woman in her forties or fifties in good health and CMV-seronegative. CDR3s include the opening cysteine and the closing phenylalanine or tryptophan. A D gene is named only where the DNA matches it firmly. Clone size is given for some rows only: seen once, a few or many times, or a class if the clone is expanded.

>NA|TRBJ1-5|NA|TRBV18
CASSPSVLINQPQHF
TGTGCCAGCTCACCAAGCGTCCTGATCAATCAGCCCCAGCATTTT
>NA|TRBJ2-3|TRBD1|TRBV5-4
CASSKGQGTDTQYF
TGTGCCAGCAGCAAGGGACAGGGGACAGATACGCAGTATTTT
>NA|TRBJ2-7|NA|TRBV7-8
CASSLANQEQYF
TGTGCCAGCAGCTTAGCGAACCAGGAGCAGTACTTC
>NA|TRBJ2-3|TRBD2|TRBV2
CASSAWAGEGADTQYF
TGTGCCAGCAGTGCCTGGGCGGGAGAAGGGGCAGATACGCAGTATTTT
>NA|TRBJ2-3|TRBD2|TRBV19
CASSGGLAVDNTQYF
TGTGCCAGTAGCGGGGGACTAGCGGTCGATAATACGCAGTATTTT
>once|TRBJ1-3|TRBD1|TRBV5-8
CASSPRTGYHSTIYF
TGTGCCAGCAGCCCCCGGACAGGGTACCATTCCACCATATATTTT
>NA|TRBJ1-1|NA|TRBV30
CAWRPFYRRGTEAFF
TGTGCCTGGAGGCCCTTTTACCGGCGGGGCACTGAAGCTTTCTTT
>NA|TRBJ2-1|NA|TRBV10-3
CAISESTGAVYNEQFF
TGTGCCATCAGTGAGTCGACGGGAGCCGTCTACAATGAGCAGTTCTTC
>NA|TRBJ2-2|TRBD2|TRBV19
CASLAGYGGELFF
TGTGCCAGTCTAGCGGGGTACGGCGGGGAGCTGTTTTTT
>NA|TRBJ1-1|TRBD1|TRBV5-1
CASRPTGYTEAFF
TGCGCCAGCAGACCGACAGGGTACACTGAAGCTTTCTTT
>few|TRBJ1-5|NA|TRBV4-1
CASSQGQARQPQHF
TGCGCCAGCAGCCAAGGGCAGGCAAGGCAGCCCCAGCATTTT
>NA|TRBJ1-4|TRBD1|TRBV11-3
CASSLDGTGGEKLFF
TGTGCCAGCAGCTTAGACGGGACAGGGGGTGAAAAACTGTTTTTT
>NA|TRBJ1-2|NA|TRBV6-1
CASSVVNSGYTF
TGTGCCAGCAGTGTTGTTAACAGTGGCTACACCTTC
>few|TRBJ1-1|TRBD1|TRBV6-5
CASSPGTGGHRFF
TGTGCCAGCAGCCCCGGGACAGGCGGCCATAGGTTCTTT
>NA|TRBJ1-5|TRBD1|TRBV28
CASSSTGGSNQPQHF
TGTGCCAGCAGTTCGACAGGGGGTAGCAATCAGCCCCAGCATTTT
>NA|TRBJ2-1|NA|TRBV7-9
CASSDGRDYNEQFF
TGTGCCAGCAGTGACGGGAGAGACTACAATGAGCAGTTCTTC
>few|TRBJ1-1|TRBD1|TRBV6-1
CASSRDRGLNTEAFF
TGTGCCAGCAGTCGGGACAGGGGACTGAACACTGAAGCTTTCTTT
>NA|TRBJ2-1|TRBD1|TRBV5-1
CASGKQGLGHESEQFF
TGCGCCAGCGGAAAACAGGGGTTGGGGCATGAATCAGAGCAGTTCTTC
>NA|TRBJ2-1|TRBD2|TRBV30
CASRRLAGAYNEQFF
TGTGCCTCGCGCCGACTAGCGGGGGCCTACAATGAGCAGTTCTTC
>NA|TRBJ1-4|NA|TRBV2
CASSEARQIIREKLFF
TGTGCCAGCAGTGAAGCGCGTCAGATAATCAGGGAAAAACTGTTTTTT
>NA|TRBJ1-3|NA|TRBV6-5
CASSRTAGNTIYF
TGTGCCAGCAGTCGGACAGCTGGAAACACCATATATTTT
>NA|TRBJ1-3|NA|TRBV2
CASKPERSGNTIYF
TGTGCCAGCAAGCCAGAGCGGTCTGGAAACACCATATATTTT
>NA|TRBJ2-7|NA|TRBV5-1
CASSLALEGWYF
TGCGCCAGCAGCTTGGCCCTGGAGGGTTGGTACTTC
>NA|TRBJ2-7|NA|TRBV29-1
CSVGGDRFSYEQYF
TGCAGCGTTGGCGGGGACAGATTTTCCTACGAGCAGTACTTC
>NA|TRBJ1-1|NA|TRBV29-1
CSVAQGADTEAFF
TGCAGCGTAGCACAGGGAGCGGACACTGAAGCTTTCTTT
>NA|TRBJ2-7|TRBD1|TRBV7-6
CASSLVYSATGGGYEQYF
TGTGCCAGCAGCTTAGTTTATTCGGCGACAGGGGGCGGTTACGAGCAGTACTTC
>NA|TRBJ1-5|NA|TRBV2
CASSRGGASNQPQHF
TGTGCCAGCAGCAGAGGAGGGGCTAGCAATCAGCCCCAGCATTTT
>NA|TRBJ2-7|TRBD2|TRBV28
CASSSTRKLAGGRVLYEQYF
TGTGCCAGCAGCTCCACCCGCAAACTAGCGGGAGGGCGGGTTTTGTACGAGCAGTACTTC
>NA|TRBJ1-1|NA|TRBV29-1
CSVKTESEAFF
TGCAGCGTCAAGACAGAAAGTGAAGCTTTCTTT
>NA|TRBJ2-1|TRBD2|TRBV7-2
CASSFGTSLNEQFF
TGTGCCAGCAGCTTCGGGACTAGCCTCAATGAGCAGTTCTTC
>NA|TRBJ2-4|NA|TRBV19
CASSIGRVSNIQYF
TGTGCCAGTAGTATAGGGAGGGTCTCGAACATTCAGTACTTC
>NA|TRBJ2-1|NA|TRBV10-1
CASSESVGNSYNEQFF
TGCGCCAGCAGTGAGTCGGTCGGGAACTCCTACAATGAGCAGTTCTTC
>NA|TRBJ1-2|NA|TRBV10-1
CASTQTTAAPNGYTF
TGCGCCAGCACCCAGACGACAGCTGCTCCCAATGGCTACACCTTC
>NA|TRBJ2-5|TRBD2|TRBV18
CASSPRVGLAGAETQYF
TGTGCCAGCTCACCTAGAGTGGGTCTAGCGGGAGCAGAGACCCAGTACTTC
>NA|TRBJ2-1|TRBD1|TRBV2
CASSLYSQGNEQFF
TGTGCCAGCAGTCTCTACTCACAGGGGAATGAGCAGTTCTTC
>few|TRBJ1-3|NA|TRBV6-5
CASSPRDFGGNTIYF
TGTGCCAGCAGTCCCCGGGACTTCGGCGGAAACACCATATATTTT
>NA|TRBJ2-1|NA|TRBV9
CASSVTSQSYNEQFF
TGTGCCAGCAGCGTAACTAGCCAGTCCTACAATGAGCAGTTCTTC
>NA|TRBJ2-3|NA|TRBV5-1
CASSHSTDTQYF
TGCGCCAGCAGCCATAGCACAGATACGCAGTATTTT
>NA|TRBJ1-4|NA|TRBV10-3
CAISGGQATNEKLFF
TGTGCCATCAGTGGGGGACAAGCAACTAATGAAAAACTGTTTTTT
>NA|TRBJ2-1|TRBD2|TRBV4-2
CASSQVRAGGNEQFF
TGTGCCAGCAGCCAAGTTCGGGCGGGAGGTAATGAGCAGTTCTTC
>few|TRBJ1-2|TRBD1|TRBV7-2
CASSEGQGAGGYGYTF
TGTGCCAGCAGCGAGGGGCAGGGGGCCGGGGGCTATGGCTACACCTTC
>NA|TRBJ2-5|TRBD2|TRBV27
CASSLGTSIQETQYF
TGTGCCAGCAGTTTAGGGACTAGCATCCAAGAGACCCAGTACTTC
>once|TRBJ1-1|NA|TRBV6-5
CASSYGGQAVEAFF
TGTGCCAGCAGTTACGGTGGGCAGGCCGTTGAAGCTTTCTTT
>NA|TRBJ2-7|TRBD2|TRBV6-5
CASSLRTSGSEQYF
TGTGCCAGCAGTCTCCGGACTAGCGGGAGCGAGCAGTACTTC
>NA|TRBJ1-1|TRBD1|TRBV27
CASSFGRGMGGTEAFF
TGTGCCAGCAGTTTTGGCAGGGGGATGGGGGGAACTGAAGCTTTCTTT
>NA|TRBJ2-5|NA|TRBV4-3
CASSQDRGRWETQYF
TGCGCCAGCAGCCAAGATCGAGGCCGCTGGGAGACCCAGTACTTC
>few|TRBJ1-1|NA|TRBV4-3
CASSQDPPGEGETEAFF
TGCGCCAGCAGCCAAGATCCGCCAGGGGAGGGGGAAACTGAAGCTTTCTTT
>NA|TRBJ2-1|NA|TRBV30
CAWTGTSTFYNEQFF
TGTGCCTGGACCGGAACTAGCACTTTTTACAATGAGCAGTTCTTC